Detailed here is one T cell receptor beta chain. Its antigen is currently unknown. Compared with germline, one end of the junction differs, possibly owing to a read error. This specimen comes from a study of tumor and adjacent non-tumor tissue in lung cancer. Study at large: Histology: around 13 adenocarcinoma, 2 squamous cell carcinoma, 1 small cell lung cancer. On average, productive TCRbeta reads reached about 4.17 million per sample. Study-wide results and limits: Tumor repertoires had a smaller top 100 clone share than normal lung. TCR diversity was significantly greater in tumor than normal lung tissue.

The template was RNA from unsorted bulk tissue. This non-tumor lung sample came from over 3 cm beyond the tumor edge. A modified ARM-PCR protocol with three rounds of nested PCR amplified TCRbeta. TCRdb re-called the multiplex PCR reads with MiXCR, one entry per CDR3 protein. The profile shows tens of thousands of distinct CDR3 sequences, roughly two thirds of them singletons. This TCR was recovered from a woman aged 35 to 49 with non-small cell lung cancer. The sample comprised distant non-tumor lung tissue.

The CDR3: CASSNSSGFMGGEQYF. CDR3 DNA sequence: TGTGCCAGCAGTAACTCGTCAGGGTTTATGGGTGGCGAACAGTACTTC. V gene TRBV6-2 or TRBV6-3 combines with J gene TRBJ2-7; D might be TRBD1 (5 bases). This CDR3 spans 16 amino acids. Per the germline V gene, CDR1 is MNHEY and CDR2 is SVGEGT.